This TCR beta chain was sequenced during a study of cytomegalovirus exposure and HLA in healthy donors. Study-wide background: Tens of millions of unique TCRs, all from HLA-typed donors, were included in an early release of the data. Study-wide results and caveats: It was confirmed in vitro that a few of the CMV-associated chains were specific for CMV antigens. The authors reported that TCR beta sequences could predict HLA-A and HLA-B alleles. These predictions were accurate for most subjects in the first cohort.

Vbeta (60) and Jbeta (13) primers were used in the PCR. Profiled with immunoSEQ multiplex PCR; TCRdb holds only in-frame clones, not every one. Of about 140,000 clones listed, roughly a tenth were seen once; the top ten hold about 1.7%. There are 15 residues in the CDR3. The germline gives CDR1 KGHSH, CDR2 LQKENI. With V trimmed by 8 bases and J by 3 bases, 9 bases remained unmatched. This clone was seen a few times. Its antigen is currently unknown. This rearrangement joins TRBV18 to TRBJ2-2; 7 bases match TRBD1. The source material was PBMCs. This sequence was found in a male donor in good health and CMV-seronegative. Here the CDR3 reads CASQLGTAYTGELFF. For the CDR3, the DNA is TGTGCCAGCCAGTTAGGGACAGCTTACACCGGGGAGCTGTTTTTT.